This T cell receptor beta chain was obtained from a study of cytomegalovirus exposure and HLA in healthy donors. Regarding the study as a whole: In vitro testing confirmed three CMV-associated chains as specific for CMV antigens. Usually a TCR sequence was rare, but some public TCRs were found in many donors. The study designated about 180 TCR beta chains cytomegalovirus-associated. Within the approximately 130 validation repertoires, first-cohort TCR clusters tended to co-occur, according to a later analysis.

Some clones are missing from TCRdb's copy, which holds only in-frame ones; the method was immunoSEQ multiplex PCR. This sample has 220,000 or so clones, with less than 85% found just once. Comment on this clone: No antigen is known for it.

CDR1 and CDR2 from the germline V gene are GTSNPN and SVGIG (reference sequence). The CDR3 consists of 13 residues. V was clipped by 3 bases and J by 2 bases; unmatched bases: 2. Sequencing used PBMCs. The chain carries TRBV30 and TRBJ1-2, with TRBD1 matching 8 bases. The receptor was isolated from a woman between 18 and 30 years old in good health and CMV-seronegative. The CDR3 protein is CAWRTGANYGYTF. The DNA for the CDR3 is TGTGCCTGGAGGACAGGGGCGAACTATGGCTACACCTTC.